The entry that follows covers one TCR beta chain sequence. This clone was seen just once. Its antigen is still unknown. Base qualities are not provided; no much larger clone lies one nucleotide away. Libraries were built with the immunoSEQ multiplex PCR assay. For most patients, genomic DNA was isolated using the Qiagen DNeasy Blood and Tissue Kit and was shipped frozen to Adaptive Biotechnologies for TCR sequencing. High-throughput TCR-beta CDR3 sequencing of genomic DNA from most patients was performed by Adaptive Biotechnologies. As for how the authors treated the data: Adaptive's ImmunoSEQ software was the source of the TCR sequencing data for 18 patients, while three other patients were processed with MiXCR and VDJtools. To correct CD4 versus CD8 sorting errors, sequences present in both subsets at a frequency ratio below 5:1 were removed. Because the origin of CDR3 nucleotide sequences shared between donor and recipient could not be assigned, those sequences were removed. To count as alloreactive, a clone needed at least 2-fold expansion over unstimulated cells and a minimum CFSE-low frequency of 0.002% (template counts) or 0.001% (read counts). Clones were considered mappable if detected in sequenced pre-transplant spleen, lymph node, or MLR CFSE-low populations of the donor or recipient. Cumulative frequency of alloreactive clones was calculated as a percentage of all sequences weighted by copy number. This is the immuneACCESS table as TCRdb keeps it, with only in-frame sequences that have V and J called. A part of the clones is gone; compared with another copy, unresolved V genes explain less than half, and the rest is unexplained. V, J and clone size are those of that table, while D and trimming were read from the DNA. The sample table contains about 100,000 clones; only one count was recorded for over 75% of them. Over 0.7% of the sample belongs to the ten largest clones.

The V end loses 8 bases and the J end loses 3 bases, and a stretch of 17 bases separates them. Taken from cysteine to phenylalanine, the CDR3 has 15 residues. Only the CDR3 part of the read is kept: 45 bases, read in frame from the first base. For CDR1 and CDR2, the germline V gene lists SNHLY and FYNNEI. This sample stems from a study of graft-versus-host responses after intestinal transplantation (dated by TCRdb to 2020 to 2023). Background on the whole study: Multivisceral, liver-intestinal, or isolated intestinal transplants were received by the recipients. Anti-thymocyte globulin induction was given to all recipients, followed by maintenance tacrolimus and steroids for roughly 3 years. Graft-versus-host and host-versus-graft alloreactive T cell clones were tracked in the graft, circulation and bone marrow after intestinal transplantation using bulk TCR-beta CDR3 sequencing. Alloreactive clones were identified by sequencing pre-transplant mixed lymphocyte reaction products and comparing them with unstimulated pre-transplant donor and recipient T cells. A cohort of 20 to 25 intestinal transplant recipients, including one retransplant, was enrolled, and a few patients lacking pretransplant specimens were excluded. A peak of at least 4% donor T cells among recipient peripheral blood mononuclear cells was the definition used for donor T cell macrochimerism. Rather than going through the commercial service, samples from a few later patients were sequenced in-house on an Illumina MiSeq and processed with MiXCR. The paper as a whole reports these results and caveats: Early after transplant, declines in HvG clones were associated with peak levels of circulating GvH clones. High GvH to HvG T cell clonal ratios were observed in the allografts of patients with donor T cell macrochimerism. The conclusions were limited by the relatively low number and heterogeneity of the intestinal transplant patients. GvH clones turned up in recipient bone marrow, with some appearing earlier in ileal mucosa or blood, a pattern consistent with an intestinal mucosal origin.

The meaning of the sample's time point label: cells obtained before transplantation from donor or recipient. CD3+CD4+ and CD3+CD8+ populations were FACS-sorted from unstimulated pre-transplant donor and recipient cells taken from spleen or lymph nodes. The sequencing here drew on unstimulated CD4+ T cells sorted from spleen or lymph node cells, taken before intestinal transplant. The source of this sequence is a human donor who received an intestinal transplant. The sequence links TRBV2 to TRBJ2-1; TRBD2 is possibly the D segment (6 matching bases). CDR3 region: CASVGRYSSYNEQFF. The nucleotide sequence reads TGTGCCAGCGTTGGGAGGTACTCTAGCTACAATGAGCAGTTCTTC.